This TCR beta chain was recovered during a study of T cells expressing NK-cell markers. UMI-tagged 5'RACE template switching yielded the TCR beta cDNA. No DNA is given; TCRdb re-called the 5' RACE reads and lists each CDR3 protein once. The sample is made up of a few hundred thousand distinct CDR3 sequences, and the top ten hold roughly 5.2% of it. The study, taken as a whole, reports: These clonotypes also led the CD3+CD56-NKG2C+ fraction in a handful of donors.

The CDR3 consists of 16 residues. CDR1 and CDR2 (germline): KGHSH, LQKENI. Regarding this clonotype: Its specificity is unknown.

Sample: blood T cells: a sorted CD56 or NKG2C T cell subset, CD4+ or CD8+ T cells, or bulk PBMC T cells (not recorded which). The chain has TRBV18 and TRBJ2-5; TCRdb's assignment of TRBD1 cannot be checked, as there is no DNA. The origin of this receptor is a man aged 18 to 69 in good health. CDR3 loop: CASLGSRGGGQETQYF.